These 20 T cell receptor beta chains share one sample of origin, sequenced in a study of cytomegalovirus exposure and HLA in healthy donors. Here immunoSEQ multiplex PCR was the method, and the copy in TCRdb shows in-frame clones only, minus some. The table records hundreds of thousands of clones, approximately 80% of them present only once. The specimen sequenced was PBMCs. Receptor source: a woman under 40 in good health and CMV-seropositive.

V and J are TRBV2 and TRBJ1-1; D not certain. The V end was cut by 1 base, the J end by 4 bases, with 4 bases between. Germline loops: CDR1 SNHLY, CDR2 FYNNEI. This CDR3 region has 12 residues. CDR3 bases: TGTGCCAGCAGTGAAGGAATCACTGAAGCTTTCTTT. This translates into CASSEGITEAFF.

This chain joins TRBV20-1 and TRBJ1-1; no firm D call. Trimming pared 2 bases from V and 6 bases from J, leaving 7 bases between. CDR3 size: 11 residues. Per germline, CDR1 DFQATT and CDR2 SNEGSKA (reference sequence). CDR3: CSARKGAEAFF. The CDR3 bases are TGCAGTGCTAGAAAGGGCGCTGAAGCTTTCTTT.

The gene calls are TRBV9 and TRBJ1-2; 8 nucleotides line up with TRBD1. This CDR3 region has 12 residues. V was clipped by 7 bases and J by 2 bases; unmatched bases: 1. Germline V gene lookup returns CDR1 SGDLS and CDR2 YYNGEE. Here the CDR3 reads CASRQGNYGYTF. The CDR3 DNA reads TGTGCCAGCCGACAGGGGAACTATGGCTACACCTTC.

V gene TRBV5-1 combines with J gene TRBJ2-5; possible D gene TRBD1, 6 bases. V lost 0 bases, J lost 4 bases, and 16 bases lay in between. The CDR3 sequence is 16 residues long. Germline CDR1 and CDR2: SGHRS and YFSETQ. CDR3 nucleotides: TGCGCCAGCAGCTTGGCCGTCGCATTAGGGGGAGAGACCCAGTACTTC. This gives the protein CASSLAVALGGETQYF.

The V gene is TRBV6-6, the J gene TRBJ2-7; D is ambiguous. This CDR3 is built from 12 residues. The germline gives CDR1 MNHNY, CDR2 SVGAGI (reference sequence). V lost 4 bases and J 3 bases, leaving 7 bases between the germline ends. DNA for the CDR3: TGTGCCAGCAGTTTGGGTTTCTACGAGCAGTACTTC. It is translated as CASSLGFYEQYF.

The chain has TRBV6-5 and TRBJ1-2; the D gene is possibly TRBD1 (6 bases). Germline V gene lookup returns CDR1 MNHEY and CDR2 SVGAGI. CDR3 length: 14 residues. Deletions cut 0 bases from V and 6 bases from J, with 11 bases between. The CDR3 DNA reads as TGTGCCAGCAGTTACTCTGGACAGATAGATGGCTACACCTTC. Protein product: CASSYSGQIDGYTF.

The chain has TRBV11-3 and TRBJ2-7; 13 bases align to TRBD2. Germline assignment: CDR1 SGHNT and CDR2 YENEEA. After removal of 4 bases from V and 4 bases from J, the junction contained 13 bases not matched to a gene. This CDR3 comprises 18 residues. In DNA, the CDR3 is TGTGCCAGCAGCTCGGTGGGACTAGCGGGAAGGATGTGGTACGAGCAGTACTTC. Translation gives CASSSVGLAGRMWYEQYF. Together with reference TRBV11-3 and TRBJ2-7, the CDR3 gives the full variable domain: EAGVVQSPRYKIIEKKQPVAFWCNPISGHNTLYWYLQNLGQGPELLIRYENEEAVDDSQLPKDRFSAERLKGVDSTLKIQPAELGDSAVYLCASSSVGLAGRMWYEQYFGPGTRLTVT.

V gene TRBV5-5 combines with J gene TRBJ2-2; 11 bases match TRBD2. The germline V gene has CDR1 SGHKS and CDR2 YYEKEE (reference sequence). Trimming cost V 4 bases and J 4 bases; bases outside gene matches: 3. This CDR3 has 15 amino acids. The CDR3 nucleotides are TGTGCCAGCAGCCTACTAGCGGGAGTCACCGGGGAGCTGTTTTTT. The encoded protein is CASSLLAGVTGELFF.

The V gene is TRBV7-2, the J gene TRBJ1-5; D gene ambiguous. CDR3 length: 16 residues. The germline V gene encodes CDR1 SGHTA and CDR2 FQGNSA. V lost 1 base, J lost 7 bases, and 17 bases lay in between. CDR3 nucleotides: TGTGCCAGCAGCTTAGGTAGTGAAGGGATCTGGCAGCCCCAGCATTTT. It is translated as CASSLGSEGIWQPQHF.

This chain uses TRBV25-1 with TRBJ2-5; D not resolved. V lost 5 bases, J lost 5 bases, and 6 bases lay in between. Germline V gene data show CDR1 as MGHDK and CDR2 as SYGVNS. CDR3 length: 11 amino acids. CDR3 coding DNA: TGTGCCAGCAGTTTGGGGGAGACCCAGTACTTC. Its translation: CASSLGETQYF.

This chain joins TRBV11-1 and TRBJ2-3; unclear D gene. Germline V gene lookup returns CDR1 SGHAT and CDR2 FQDESV (reference sequence). Trimming shortened V by 5 bases and J by 11 bases, and 17 bases separated the two germline ends. The length of the CDR3 is 13 residues. The DNA of the CDR3 is TGTGCCAGCAGCCATCTGAACCCCGGCTGGCAGTATTTT. It is translated as CASSHLNPGWQYF.

This clone appeared a single time. The V gene is TRBV28, the J gene TRBJ1-4; D call uncertain. The CDR3 is 13 amino acids. Germline assignment: CDR1 MDHEN and CDR2 SYDVKM. The V and J ends lost 8 bases and 4 bases respectively, with 11 bases between them. Here the CDR3 DNA reads TGTGCCAGCTTCAACAGTCATAATGAAAAACTGTTTTTT. The encoded protein is CASFNSHNEKLFF.

J is TRBJ2-1 and V is TRBV30, with 7 positions matching TRBD1. V trimming: 5 bases; J trimming: 2 bases; junction bases outside the gene matches: 0. The germline V gene encodes CDR1 GTSNPN and CDR2 SVGIG (reference sequence). The CDR3 totals 12 residues. This chain's CDR3 is CAWGTAYNEQFF. CDR3 bases: TGTGCCTGGGGGACAGCCTACAATGAGCAGTTCTTC.

The V gene is TRBV7-2, the J gene TRBJ2-7; possibly TRBD1 for D (5 bases). Trimming cost V 0 bases and J 5 bases, with 8 bases left between them. The CDR3 extends over 13 amino acids. Per the germline V gene, CDR1 is SGHTA and CDR2 is FQGNSA. As DNA, the CDR3 is TGTGCCAGCAGCTTAGCGGGCAGGGACGAGCAGTACTTC. Translated: CASSLAGRDEQYF.

The rearrangement links TRBV18 to TRBJ1-5; 8 nucleotides agree with TRBD1. Germline CDR1 and CDR2: KGHSH and LQKENI. V gave up 6 bases and J gave up 1 base; unmatched junction bases: 11. This CDR3 has 17 residues. The CDR3 DNA reads TGTGCCAGCTCGCAAACAGGGGGTTGGGTGAGCAATCAGCCCCAGCATTTT. Translating it yields CASSQTGGWVSNQPQHF. The variable domain in full, completed from reference TRBV18 and TRBJ1-5, reads NAGVMQNPRHLVRRRGQEARLRCSPMKGHSHVYWYRQLPEEGLKFMVYLQKENIIDESGMPKERFSAEFPKEGPSILRIQQVVRGDSAAYFCASSQTGGWVSNQPQHFGDGTRLSIL.

This clone was detected many times. Other nucleotide sequences in the sample specify the same CDR3. The chain combines TRBV5-1 with TRBJ1-3; D uncertain. The CDR3 has 14 amino acids. Germline CDR1 and CDR2: SGHRS and YFSETQ. V gave up 0 bases and J gave up 1 base, with 5 bases separating them. The CDR3 loop is CASSLGGSGNTIYF. CDR3 in DNA: TGCGCCAGCAGCTTGGGAGGGTCTGGAAACACCATATATTTT.

The chain recombines TRBV6-5 with TRBJ2-7; tentative D call: TRBD1 (5 bases). The V end lost 0 bases, the J end lost 2 bases, and 11 bases lay between the germline ends. The CDR3 totals 15 residues. Germline lookup yields CDR1 MNHEY and CDR2 SVGAGI. The CDR3 sequence: CASSYSAQGTYEQYF. CDR3 in DNA: TGTGCCAGCAGTTACTCCGCCCAGGGAACCTACGAGCAGTACTTC.

This sequence joins TRBV9 and TRBJ2-1; no clear D gene. The germline CDR1 and CDR2 sequences are SGDLS and YYNGEE. The CDR3 spans 12 residues. V shed 1 base and J shed 7 bases, with 6 bases lying between them. The CDR3 nucleotides read TGTGCCAGCAGCGTATTGGATAATGAGCAGTTCTTC. It is translated as CASSVLDNEQFF.

The rearrangement joins TRBV29-1 to TRBJ1-2; maybe TRBD1 (5 bases). Deletions cut 3 bases from V and 6 bases from J, with 11 bases between. CDR1 SQVTM and CDR2 ANQGSEA come from the germline V gene. This CDR3 has 12 amino acids. For the CDR3, the DNA is TGCAGCGTTGATAGGGGAGTTCATGGCTACACCTTC. It encodes CSVDRGVHGYTF.

This chain links TRBV4-1 with TRBJ1-3, with 10 bases lining up with TRBD1. The CDR3 is made up of 20 amino acids. Germline V gene data show CDR1 as MGHRA and CDR2 as YSYEKL. The V segment lost 2 bases and the J segment 0 bases; nucleotides outside the gene matches: 13. The CDR3 sequence: CASSQPGQGIPTSSGNTIYF. The CDR3 nucleotides are TGCGCCAGCAGCCAACCGGGACAGGGGATCCCCACATCCTCTGGAAACACCATATATTTT.